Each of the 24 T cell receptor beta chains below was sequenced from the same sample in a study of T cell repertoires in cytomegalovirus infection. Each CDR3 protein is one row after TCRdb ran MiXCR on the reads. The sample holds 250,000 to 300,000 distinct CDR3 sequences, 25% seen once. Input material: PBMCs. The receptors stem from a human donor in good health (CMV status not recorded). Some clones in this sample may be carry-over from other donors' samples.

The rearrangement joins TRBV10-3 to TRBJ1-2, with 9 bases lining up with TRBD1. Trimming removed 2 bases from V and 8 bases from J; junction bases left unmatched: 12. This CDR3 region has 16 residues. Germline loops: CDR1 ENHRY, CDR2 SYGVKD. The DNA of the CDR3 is TGTGCCATCAGTGAGCTTCCCGCACAGGGGGCCGGGGGCTACACCTTC. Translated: CAISELPAQGAGGYTF.

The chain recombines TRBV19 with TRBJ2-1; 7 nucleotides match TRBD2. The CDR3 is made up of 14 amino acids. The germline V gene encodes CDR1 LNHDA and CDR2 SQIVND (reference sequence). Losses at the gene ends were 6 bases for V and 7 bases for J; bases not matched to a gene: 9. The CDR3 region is CASRGRAGTNEQFF. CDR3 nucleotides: TGTGCCAGTAGGGGGAGGGCCGGTACGAATGAGCAGTTCTTC.

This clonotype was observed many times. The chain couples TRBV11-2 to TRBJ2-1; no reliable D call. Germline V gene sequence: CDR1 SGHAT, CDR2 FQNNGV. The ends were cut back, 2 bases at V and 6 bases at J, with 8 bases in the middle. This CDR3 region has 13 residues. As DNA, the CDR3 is TGTGCCAGCAGCTTAATATTGGGCAATGAGCAGTTCTTC. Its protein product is CASSLILGNEQFF.

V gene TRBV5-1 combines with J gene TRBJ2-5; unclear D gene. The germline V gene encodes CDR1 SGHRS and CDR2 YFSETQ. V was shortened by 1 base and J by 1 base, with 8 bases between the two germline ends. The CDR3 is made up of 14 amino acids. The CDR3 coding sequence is TGCGCCAGCAGCTTGACGGTGGTCCAAGAGACCCAGTACTTC. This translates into CASSLTVVQETQYF.

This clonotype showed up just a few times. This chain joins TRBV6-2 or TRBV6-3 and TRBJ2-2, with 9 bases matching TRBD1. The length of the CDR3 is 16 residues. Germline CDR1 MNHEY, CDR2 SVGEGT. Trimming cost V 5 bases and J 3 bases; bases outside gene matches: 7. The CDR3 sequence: CASSRQGGSDTGELFF. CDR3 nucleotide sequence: TGTGCCAGCAGTAGACAGGGGGGGAGCGACACCGGGGAGCTGTTTTTT.

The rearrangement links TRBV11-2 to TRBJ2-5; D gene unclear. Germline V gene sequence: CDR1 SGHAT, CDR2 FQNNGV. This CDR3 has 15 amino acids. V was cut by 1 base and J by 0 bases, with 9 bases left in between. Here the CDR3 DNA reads TGTGCCAGCAGCTTAGGGACGGGCGACCAAGAGACCCAGTACTTC. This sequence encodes CASSLGTGDQETQYF.

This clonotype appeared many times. This CDR3 is CASSSGTLMNTEAFF. The DNA for the CDR3 is TGTGCCAGCAGTTCCGGGACACTCATGAACACTGAAGCTTTCTTT. The chain combines TRBV7-3 with TRBJ1-1, with D perhaps matching TRBD1 (6 bases). Germline V lookup: CDR1 SGHTA, CDR2 FQGTGA. The CDR3 contains 15 residues. V lost 6 bases and J lost 0, with 14 bases in between.

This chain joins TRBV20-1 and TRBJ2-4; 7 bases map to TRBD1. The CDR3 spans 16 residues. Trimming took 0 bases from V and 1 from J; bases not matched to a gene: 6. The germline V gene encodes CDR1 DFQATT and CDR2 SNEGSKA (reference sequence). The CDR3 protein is CSARDNQGVAKNIQYF. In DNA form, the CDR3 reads TGCAGTGCTAGAGATAATCAGGGGGTTGCCAAAAACATTCAGTACTTC.

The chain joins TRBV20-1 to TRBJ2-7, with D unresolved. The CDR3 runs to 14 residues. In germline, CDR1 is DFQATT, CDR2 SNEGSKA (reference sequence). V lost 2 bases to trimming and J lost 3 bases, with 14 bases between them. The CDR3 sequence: CSARPPTGIYEQYF. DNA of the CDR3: TGCAGTGCTAGACCCCCCACTGGGATCTACGAGCAGTACTTC.

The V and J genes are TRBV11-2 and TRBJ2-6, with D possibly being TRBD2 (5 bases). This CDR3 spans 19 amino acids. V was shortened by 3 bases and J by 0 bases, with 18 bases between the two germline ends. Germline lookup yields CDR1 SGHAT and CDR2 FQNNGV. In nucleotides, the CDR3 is TGTGCCAGCAGCTTTGGCGGACGGGGTCTGAGCTCTGGGGCCAACGTCCTGACTTTC. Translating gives CASSFGGRGLSSGANVLTF.

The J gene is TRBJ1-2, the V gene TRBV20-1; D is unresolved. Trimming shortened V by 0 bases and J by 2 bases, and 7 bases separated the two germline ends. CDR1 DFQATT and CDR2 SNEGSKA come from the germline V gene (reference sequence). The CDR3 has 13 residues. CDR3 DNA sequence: TGCAGTGCTAGAGAGGCCGTCAACTATGGCTACACCTTC. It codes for CSAREAVNYGYTF.

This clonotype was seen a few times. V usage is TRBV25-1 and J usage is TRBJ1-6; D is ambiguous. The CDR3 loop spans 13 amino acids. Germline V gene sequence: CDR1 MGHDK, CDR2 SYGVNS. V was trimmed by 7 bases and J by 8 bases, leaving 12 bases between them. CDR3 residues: CASNGKADSPLHF. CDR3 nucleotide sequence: TGTGCCAGCAACGGCAAAGCCGATTCACCCCTCCACTTT.

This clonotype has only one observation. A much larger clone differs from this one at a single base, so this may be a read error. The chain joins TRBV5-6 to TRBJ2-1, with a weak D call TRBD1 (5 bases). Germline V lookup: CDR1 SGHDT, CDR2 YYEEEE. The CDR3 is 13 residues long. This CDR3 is CASSTPQGDEQLF. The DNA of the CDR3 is TGTGCCAGCAGCACACCTCAGGGCGATGAGCAGCTCTTC.

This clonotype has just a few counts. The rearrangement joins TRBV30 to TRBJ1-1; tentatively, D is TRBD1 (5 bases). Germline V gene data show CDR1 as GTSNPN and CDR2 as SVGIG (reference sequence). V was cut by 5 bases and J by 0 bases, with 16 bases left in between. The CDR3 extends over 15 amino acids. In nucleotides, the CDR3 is TGTGCCTGGGAGCAACGTGGGGCCCTGAACACTGAAGCTTTCTTT. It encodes CAWEQRGALNTEAFF.

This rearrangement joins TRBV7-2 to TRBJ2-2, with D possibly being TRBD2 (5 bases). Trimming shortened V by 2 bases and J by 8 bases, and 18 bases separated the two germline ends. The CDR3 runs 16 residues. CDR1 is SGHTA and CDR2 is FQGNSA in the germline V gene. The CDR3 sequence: CASSLQPLGSTGELFF. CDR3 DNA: TGTGCCAGCAGCTTACAGCCCTTAGGGAGCACGGGGGAGCTGTTTTTT.

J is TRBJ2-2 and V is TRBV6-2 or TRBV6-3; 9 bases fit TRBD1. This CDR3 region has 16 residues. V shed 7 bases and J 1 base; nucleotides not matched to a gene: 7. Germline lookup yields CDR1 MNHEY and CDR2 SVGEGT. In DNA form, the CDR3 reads TGTGCCAGCACCCTAAGGACAGGGGTGAACACCGGGGAGCTGTTTTTT. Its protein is CASTLRTGVNTGELFF.

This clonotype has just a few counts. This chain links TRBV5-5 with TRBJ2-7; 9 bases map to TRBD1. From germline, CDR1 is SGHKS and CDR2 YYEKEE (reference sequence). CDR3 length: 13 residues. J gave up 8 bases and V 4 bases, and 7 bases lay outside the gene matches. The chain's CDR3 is CASSLNRGQQQYF. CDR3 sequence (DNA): TGTGCCAGCAGCCTAAACAGGGGGCAGCAGCAGTACTTC.

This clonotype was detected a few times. The CDR3 loop reads CASFGVYYGYTF. The CDR3 DNA reads TGTGCCAGTTTCGGGGTCTACTATGGCTACACCTTC. The V and J genes are TRBV6-1 and TRBJ1-2, with no clear D. Trimming cost V 9 bases and J 3 bases, with 11 bases left between them. The CDR3 covers 12 residues. In germline, CDR1 is MNHNS, CDR2 SASEGT.

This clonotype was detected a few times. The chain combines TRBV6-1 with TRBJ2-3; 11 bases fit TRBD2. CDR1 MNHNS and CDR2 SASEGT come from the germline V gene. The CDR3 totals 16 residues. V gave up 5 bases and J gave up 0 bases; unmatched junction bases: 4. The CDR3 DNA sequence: TGTGCCAGCAGTAAATGGACTAGCGGGAGCACAGATACGCAGTATTTT. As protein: CASSKWTSGSTDTQYF.

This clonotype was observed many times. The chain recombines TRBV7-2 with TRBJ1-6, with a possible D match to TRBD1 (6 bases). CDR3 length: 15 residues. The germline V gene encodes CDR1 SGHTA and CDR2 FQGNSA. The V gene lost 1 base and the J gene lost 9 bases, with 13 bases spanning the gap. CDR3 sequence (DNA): TGTGCCAGCAGCTTAGGTAGCCAGGGGAGTTCACCCCTCCACTTT. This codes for CASSLGSQGSSPLHF.

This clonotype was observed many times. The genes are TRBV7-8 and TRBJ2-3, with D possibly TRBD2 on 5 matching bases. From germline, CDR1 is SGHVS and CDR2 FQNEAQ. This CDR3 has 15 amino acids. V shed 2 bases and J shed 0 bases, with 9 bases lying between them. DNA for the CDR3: TGTGCCAGCAGCTTACGGGATTGGAGCACAGATACGCAGTATTTT. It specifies CASSLRDWSTDTQYF.

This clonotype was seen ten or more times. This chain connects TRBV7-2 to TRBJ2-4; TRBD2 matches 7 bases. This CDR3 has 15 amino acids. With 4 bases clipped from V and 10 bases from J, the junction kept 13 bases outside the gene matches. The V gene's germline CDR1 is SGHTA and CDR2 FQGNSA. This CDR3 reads CASSYKPGQGGIQYF. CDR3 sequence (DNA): TGTGCCAGCAGCTATAAGCCCGGGCAGGGAGGGATTCAGTACTTC.

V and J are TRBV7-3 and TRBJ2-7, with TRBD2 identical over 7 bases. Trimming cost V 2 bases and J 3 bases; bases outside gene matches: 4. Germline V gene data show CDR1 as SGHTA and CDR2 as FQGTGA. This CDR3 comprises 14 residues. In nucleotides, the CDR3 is TGTGCCAGCAGCTTACTAGCGGATGACTACGAGCAGTACTTC. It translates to CASSLLADDYEQYF.

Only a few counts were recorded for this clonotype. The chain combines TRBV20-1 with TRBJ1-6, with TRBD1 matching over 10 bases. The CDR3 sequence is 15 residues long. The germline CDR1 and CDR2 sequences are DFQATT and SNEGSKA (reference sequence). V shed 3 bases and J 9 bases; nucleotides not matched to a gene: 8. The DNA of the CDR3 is TGCAGTGCTAGGGACCCGGGACAGGGGCGTTCACCCCTCCACTTT. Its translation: CSARDPGQGRSPLHF.